A selection of T cell receptor beta chains follows, all from one sample in a study of Graves' ophthalmopathy and Graves' hyperthyroidism. TCRdb itself ran the multiplex PCR reads through MiXCR, one entry per CDR3 protein. The table shows roughly 400,000 distinct CDR3 sequences, with roughly 18% occurring only once. Sequencing input: peripheral blood. These receptors all stem from a woman aged 18-35 years with Graves' ophthalmopathy. Each CDR3 is given without its conserved first and last residue.

J,V,CDR3
TRBJ1-1,TRBV9,ASSVGSRNTEAF
TRBJ2-6,TRBV6-2/TRBV6-3,ASSYKQGVSSGANVLT
TRBJ1-1,TRBV19,ASSIDRRTEAF
TRBJ2-7,TRBV30,ASTARGSAAYEQY
TRBJ1-2,TRBV19,AKKPKESTPIGGEGPGYT
TRBJ1-5,TRBV2,ASSEVSGGLYQPQH
TRBJ1-2,TRBV7-3,ASSLGGHYGNYT
TRBJ2-5,TRBV7-6,ASSLAGLLGTQY
TRBJ2-5,TRBV7-8,ASSLEGSGGYQETQY
TRBJ2-3,TRBV6-2/TRBV6-3,ASRPGTSGGASTDTQY
TRBJ2-5,TRBV7-2,ASSLDSSRETQY
TRBJ1-2,TRBV2,ASSGARDQGYT
TRBJ2-7,TRBV18,ASSVTDGSYEQY
TRBJ2-7,TRBV2,ASSEFEQAYEQY
TRBJ2-7,TRBV6-4,ASSPTSGSSLFYEQY
TRBJ1-5,TRBV27,ASSFGADQPQH
TRBJ2-7,TRBV29-1,SVEGQGGYEQY
TRBJ1-1,TRBV14,ASVIGKGTEAF
TRBJ2-1,TRBV7-8,ASSLEMEEF
TRBJ1-5,TRBV30,AWSPRVNQPQH
TRBJ2-5,TRBV27,ASSLGGVETQY
TRBJ2-7,TRBV6-6,ASKGTAAYEQY
TRBJ2-4,TRBV9,ASTPPRGDIQY
TRBJ2-7,TRBV7-2,ASSLFGTYEQY
TRBJ2-2,TRBV6-1,ASRKTSANTGELF
TRBJ1-5,TRBV29-1,SASRGDRGQPQH
TRBJ1-1,TRBV24-1,ATSESTGSTEAF
TRBJ1-5,TRBV11-2,ASSLEPDRFNQPQH
TRBJ1-1,TRBV5-1,ASSWSGQGSTEAF
TRBJ2-5,TRBV4-1,ASSQGQAREEETQY
TRBJ2-7,TRBV12-3/TRBV12-4,ASSPDREGYEQY
TRBJ2-5,TRBV6-5,ASMQGPSGTQY
TRBJ2-7,TRBV2,ASRIGLAAYEQY
TRBJ2-7,TRBV6-2/TRBV6-3,ASSYGPGVDYEQY
TRBJ2-7,TRBV4-2,ASSQVSGPPRGPWIYEQY
TRBJ2-5,TRBV18,ASSPQGQQETQY
TRBJ1-2,TRBV5-5,ASSLKIGNYGYT
TRBJ1-2,TRBV15,ATSRGDYGYT
TRBJ1-5,TRBV7-2,ASSLLGGPQH
TRBJ2-5,TRBV11-2,ASSIGGTRMQETQY
TRBJ1-2,TRBV29-1,SAWGRERDGYT
TRBJ2-5,TRBV12-3/TRBV12-4,ASSFRGTSERQETQY